These 21 T cell receptor beta chains were all obtained from the same sample, sequenced in a study of CD8 T cells in ankylosing spondylitis. Study results and caveats: A TCR beta motif of eight or nine highly homologous variants seemed to mark ankylosing spondylitis blood.

MiXCR, run by TCRdb on the 5' RACE reads, gives a single entry per CDR3 protein. The sample has 700,000 or so distinct CDR3 sequences, over 15% seen once. These TCRs are of unknown antigen specificity. The specimen sequenced was blood, either unsorted or a sorted T cell fraction (not recorded which). These receptors were obtained from a male donor with ankylosing spondylitis.

This clonotype was seen only a few times. The rearrangement uses TRBV30 and TRBJ1-1; no clear D gene. Looked up from germline, CDR1 is GTSNPN and CDR2 is SVGIG (reference sequence). V shed 1 base and J shed 11 bases, with 11 bases lying between them. The CDR3 loop spans 11 amino acids. The CDR3 reads CAWSAGERAFF. The CDR3 coding sequence is TGTGCCTGGAGTGCCGGGGAACGGGCTTTCTTT. Complete variable domain (other parts from reference TRBV30 and TRBJ1-1): SQTIHQWPATLVQPVGSPLSLECTVEGTSNPNLYWYRQAAGRGLQLLFYSVGIGQISSEVPQNLSASRPQDRQFILSSKKLLLSDSGFYLCAWSAGERAFFGQGTRLTVV.

This clonotype was detected a few times. At one of its ends the junction is not consistent with the germline gene, which may arise from a read error. This rearrangement joins TRBV7-9 to TRBJ2-1; 9 positions match TRBD2. From germline, CDR1 is SEHNR and CDR2 FQNEAQ (reference sequence). This CDR3 is 15 amino acids long. CDR3: CASSLAGVGINEQFF. CDR3 sequence (DNA): TGTGCCAGCAGTTTAGCGGGAGTGGGGATCAATGAGCAGTTCTTC.

This chain joins TRBV5-6 and TRBJ2-5; D perhaps matches TRBD2 (6 bases). The CDR3 consists of 15 residues. Germline loops: CDR1 SGHDT, CDR2 YYEEEE. The ends were cut back, 4 bases at V and 4 bases at J, with 17 bases in the middle. The CDR3 DNA follows: TGTGCCAGCAGCATATACTCTCTGGGAGGAGAGACCCAGTACTTC. It codes for CASSIYSLGGETQYF.

The chain uses TRBV18 and TRBJ2-1; 7 bases are shared with TRBD1. This CDR3 region has 12 residues. The germline V gene has CDR1 KGHSH and CDR2 LQKENI. The ends lost 5 bases at V and 10 bases at J; junction bases unmatched: 5. The CDR3 here is CASSDDREEQFF. CDR3 nucleotides: TGTGCCAGCTCAGATGACAGGGAGGAGCAGTTCTTC. Supplemented by reference TRBV18 and TRBJ2-1, the full variable domain reads NAGVMQNPRHLVRRRGQEARLRCSPMKGHSHVYWYRQLPEEGLKFMVYLQKENIIDESGMPKERFSAEFPKEGPSILRIQQVVRGDSAAYFCASSDDREEQFFGPGTRLTVL.

The genes are TRBV9 and TRBJ2-1, with D possibly being TRBD2 (6 bases). The CDR3 covers 16 residues. Trimming left V 4 bases short and J 9 bases short, with 23 bases between. Germline V lookup: CDR1 SGDLS, CDR2 YYNGEE. CDR3 sequence: CASSPPGLGVGGEQFF. Written as DNA, the CDR3 is TGTGCCAGCAGCCCCCCCGGCCTTGGGGTCGGGGGTGAGCAGTTCTTC.

This chain uses TRBV4-1 with TRBJ2-2, with 9 positions matching TRBD2. The CDR3 runs 16 residues. Germline CDR1 is MGHRA and CDR2 is YSYEKL. The trim removed 1 base at V and 3 bases at J, leaving 3 bases unmatched. For the CDR3, the DNA is TGCGCCAGCAGCCAAGGGCTAGCGGGATACACCGGGGAGCTGTTTTTT. Amino acids: CASSQGLAGYTGELFF.

Points on this clonotype: A much larger clonotype is one base distant, so this may be a read error. The chain couples TRBV5-5 to TRBJ2-7, with TRBD1 as a possible D gene (6 bases). The V and J ends lost 3 bases and 2 bases respectively, with 9 bases between them. The CDR3 has 13 amino acids. Germline CDR1 and CDR2: SGHKS and YYEKEE (reference sequence). The CDR3 coding sequence is TGTGCCAGCAGCTGGACAGCAACCTACGAGCAGTACTTC. Translated: CASSWTATYEQYF. The full variable domain, in which reference TRBV5-5 and TRBJ2-7 provide the parts outside the CDR3, is DAGVTQSPTHLIKTRGQQVTLRCSPISGHKSVSWYQQVLGQGPQFIFQYYEKEERGRGNFPDRFSARQFPNYSSELNVNALLLGDSALYLCASSWTATYEQYFGPGTRLTVT.

The genes are TRBV27 and TRBJ2-5, with no clear D. V gave up 0 bases and J gave up 4 bases, with 9 bases separating them. The CDR3 loop spans 14 amino acids. Germline assignment: CDR1 MNHEY and CDR2 SMNVEV (reference sequence). The CDR3: CASSLSIFGETQYF. In DNA, the CDR3 is TGTGCCAGCAGTTTATCGATTTTCGGAGAGACCCAGTACTTC.

There are a few counts of this clonotype. V gene TRBV5-1 combines with J gene TRBJ1-5, with D unclear. The CDR3 contains 14 residues. Trimming shortened V by 7 bases and J by 5 bases, and 16 bases separated the two germline ends. From germline, CDR1 is SGHRS and CDR2 YFSETQ. CDR3 in amino acids: CASSLGQRDQPQHF. CDR3 sequence (DNA): TGCGCCAGCTCCCTTGGGCAGAGAGATCAGCCCCAGCATTTT.

The chain links TRBV20-1 to TRBJ2-3; possibly TRBD2 for D (5 bases). The CDR3 runs 15 residues. Trimming took 3 bases from V and 0 from J, leaving 13 bases between them. Germline assignment: CDR1 DFQATT and CDR2 SNEGSKA (reference sequence). In DNA form, the CDR3 reads TGCAGTGCTAGTAAAGCGGCCCTCAGCACAGATACGCAGTATTTT. Its protein product is CSASKAALSTDTQYF.

J is TRBJ2-3 and V is TRBV20-1, with 12 bases that match TRBD2. After removal of 4 bases from V and 4 bases from J, the junction contained 15 bases not matched to a gene. This CDR3 is 18 amino acids long. CDR1 is DFQATT, CDR2 SNEGSKA, per germline (reference sequence). In DNA, the CDR3 is TGCAGTGCTATGAGGCTAGCGGGGGGGCATGGTACCGCAGATACGCAGTATTTT. Its translation is CSAMRLAGGHGTADTQYF.

This clonotype was counted a few times. The V and J genes are TRBV12-3 or TRBV12-4 and TRBJ2-5, with 7 bases matching TRBD2. The CDR3 length is 15 residues. The junction had 6 bases not matched to a gene; V was cut back by 5 bases and J by 0 bases. In DNA, the CDR3 is TGTGCCAGCAGTCCTAGCGGCCTCGACCAAGAGACCCAGTACTTC. It encodes CASSPSGLDQETQYF.

The V gene is TRBV4-3, the J gene TRBJ1-2; no clear D gene. The ends were cut back, 5 bases at V and 2 bases at J, with 15 bases in the middle. Germline V CDR1 and CDR2: LGHNA, YSLEER. The CDR3 runs to 15 residues. Written as DNA, the CDR3 is TGCGCCAGCAGCTTCAGAGGTCTGGGGAACTATGGCTACACCTTC. Its translation is CASSFRGLGNYGYTF.

This chain uses TRBV20-1 with TRBJ2-1, with TRBD2 matching over 14 bases. V was pared by 6 bases and J by 5 bases, with 6 bases of the junction left unmatched. CDR3 length: 15 amino acids. Germline V gene lookup returns CDR1 DFQATT and CDR2 SNEGSKA (reference sequence). CDR3 nucleotides: TGCAGTGCCCCGGCGGGACTAGCGGGGGACAATGAGCAGTTCTTC. Protein: CSAPAGLAGDNEQFF.

This clonotype was recorded at least ten times. The chain couples TRBV12-3 or TRBV12-4 to TRBJ1-1; D not certain. Trimming took 3 bases from V and 4 from J, leaving 12 bases between them. The CDR3 is 14 amino acids. CDR3 in DNA: TGTGCCAGCAGTTTGAGTGGCGGTCGCACTGAAGCTTTCTTT. This gives the protein CASSLSGGRTEAFF.

The sample holds a few counts of this clonotype. V usage is TRBV29-1 and J usage is TRBJ2-6; D remains unclear. This CDR3 spans 13 amino acids. The germline V gene has CDR1 SQVTM and CDR2 ANQGSEA. The CDR3 loop is CSASRAGANVLTF. CDR3 in DNA: TGCAGTGCCTCCAGAGCTGGGGCCAACGTCCTGACTTTC. Looking up the rest from reference TRBV29-1 and TRBJ2-6 gives the full variable domain: SAVISQKPSRDICQRGTSLTIQCQVDSQVTMMFWYRQQPGQSLTLIATANQGSEATYESGFVIDKFPISRPNLTFSTLTVSNMSPEDSSIYLCSASRAGANVLTFGAGSRLTVL.

The chain uses TRBV19 and TRBJ2-1, with D unclear. With 0 bases removed from V and 0 bases from J, the gap between germline ends came to 15 bases. The V gene's germline CDR1 is LNHDA and CDR2 SQIVND (reference sequence). This CDR3 region has 18 residues. The CDR3 DNA is TGTGCCAGTAGTATAGAGAGGTTCGGCGTAAGCTCCTACAATGAGCAGTTCTTC. Protein: CASSIERFGVSSYNEQFF. Combining the CDR3 with reference TRBV19 and TRBJ2-1 gives the whole variable domain DGGITQSPKYLFRKEGQNVTLSCEQNLNHDAMYWYRQDPGQGLRLIYYSQIVNDFQKGDIAEGYSVSREKKESFPLTVTSAQKNPTAFYLCASSIERFGVSSYNEQFFGPGTRLTVL.

This clonotype has just a few counts. This chain connects TRBV29-1 to TRBJ2-5, with D tentatively TRBD1 (5 bases). The CDR3 consists of 14 residues. V lost 4 bases and J 2 bases, leaving 14 bases between the germline ends. Germline V gene lookup returns CDR1 SQVTM and CDR2 ANQGSEA. The CDR3 region is CSVAAYRNQETQYF. In DNA, the CDR3 is TGCAGCGTTGCGGCTTACAGGAATCAAGAGACCCAGTACTTC.

This clonotype occurred a few times. The chain is built from TRBV12-5 and TRBJ1-4; D is unclear. Germline V CDR1 and CDR2: LGHNT, FRNRAP. Trimming removed 3 bases from V and 6 bases from J, with 11 bases in between. The CDR3 runs to 14 residues. Here the CDR3 DNA reads TGTGCTAGTGGTTTTCGGGTCTTTGATGAAAAACTGTTTTTT. Residues: CASGFRVFDEKLFF. Full variable domain (remainder filled in from reference TRBV12-5 and TRBJ1-4): DARVTQTPRHKVTEMGQEVTMRCQPILGHNTVFWYRQTMMQGLELLAYFRNRAPLDDSGMPKDRFSAEMPDATLATLKIQPSEPRDSAVYFCASGFRVFDEKLFFGSGTQLSVL.

This chain uses TRBV12-3 or TRBV12-4 with TRBJ1-5; D may be TRBD1 (6 bases). This CDR3 comprises 14 residues. Trimming removed 7 bases from V and 2 bases from J, with 12 bases in between. CDR3 protein: CASTNGTRNQPQHF. CDR3 bases: TGTGCCAGCACCAACGGGACACGCAATCAGCCCCAGCATTTT.

This clonotype came up a few times. The chain couples TRBV5-1 to TRBJ1-1; no firm D call. Deletions cut 4 bases from V and 0 bases from J, with 16 bases between. The CDR3 totals 16 residues. Germline lookup yields CDR1 SGHRS and CDR2 YFSETQ. DNA for the CDR3: TGCGCCAGCAGCGAAGAACCCGGGCTCCTGAACACTGAAGCTTTCTTT. Amino acids: CASSEEPGLLNTEAFF.